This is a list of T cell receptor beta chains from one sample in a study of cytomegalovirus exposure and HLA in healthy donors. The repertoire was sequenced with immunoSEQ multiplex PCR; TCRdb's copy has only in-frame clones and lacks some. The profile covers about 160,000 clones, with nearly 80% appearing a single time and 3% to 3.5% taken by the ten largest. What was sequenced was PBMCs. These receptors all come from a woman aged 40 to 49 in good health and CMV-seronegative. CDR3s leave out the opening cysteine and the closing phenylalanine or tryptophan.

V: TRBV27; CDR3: ASISTRSYNEQF
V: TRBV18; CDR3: ASSATGAGNTIY
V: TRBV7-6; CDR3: ASSPDRATDTQY
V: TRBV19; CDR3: ASSARDGGGNEQF
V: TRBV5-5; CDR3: ASSLRESNSPLH
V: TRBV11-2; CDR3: ASSLSTGQTEAF
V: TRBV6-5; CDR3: ASSVDRGTEAF
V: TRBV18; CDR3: ASSLTGLGYT
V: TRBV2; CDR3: ASSEGQGVTYEQY
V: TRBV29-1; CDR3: SVEGPREGAF
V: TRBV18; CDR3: ASSPGAEKTEAF
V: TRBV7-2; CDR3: ASSVFQGPDQPQH
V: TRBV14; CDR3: ASSQDRTQAGATNEKLF
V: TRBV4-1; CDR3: ASSPKQTTGGTQY
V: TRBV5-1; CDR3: ASRGDNAGRADTQY
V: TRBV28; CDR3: ASRRDSNNSPLH
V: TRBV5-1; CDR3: ASSLEQGAVTEAF
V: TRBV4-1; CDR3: ASSDRDRGLGGELF
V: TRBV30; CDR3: AWSVSPEPNNEQF
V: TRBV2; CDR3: ASSEWYSYEQY
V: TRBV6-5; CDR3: ASRMDGDGSSPLH
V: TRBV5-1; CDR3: ASRKAGLDNEKLF
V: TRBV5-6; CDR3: ASSPLDTPTYGYT
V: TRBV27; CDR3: ASSRAGGAYYGYT
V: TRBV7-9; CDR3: ASSHWTGSAETQY
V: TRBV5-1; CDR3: ASSEGLAGGQETQY
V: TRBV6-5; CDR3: AIGASPNTEAF
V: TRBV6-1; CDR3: ASSEGGPNQPQH
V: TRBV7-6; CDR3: ASSLAGGLNTGELF
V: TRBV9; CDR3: ASSPHPGGEAF
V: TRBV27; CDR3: ASSFSRTGRGDNSPLH
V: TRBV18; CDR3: ASSLQGSTGNTIY
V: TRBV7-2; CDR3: ASSLVGGGTDTQY
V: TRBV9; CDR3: ASSVGGPGTDTQY
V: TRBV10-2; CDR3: ASSLEPYGYT
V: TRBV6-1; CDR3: ANSVPRGGTDTQY
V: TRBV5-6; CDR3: ASRYRDYGYT
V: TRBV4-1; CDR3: ASSPGWLRAGDTDTQY
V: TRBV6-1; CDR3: ASRTGQEGNQPQH
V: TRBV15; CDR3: ATRGLAGGPTGELF
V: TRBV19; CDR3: ASSISPGGGEAF
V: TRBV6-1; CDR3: ASSEVQGSNQPQH
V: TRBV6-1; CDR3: ASSELLGTTYEQY
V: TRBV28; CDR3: ASSSPGGGEAF
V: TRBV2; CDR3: ASPGWRLRETQY
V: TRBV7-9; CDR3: ASSLTDEAF
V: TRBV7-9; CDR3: ASNLPGFGNTEAF
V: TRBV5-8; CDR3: ASVWGGTDTQY
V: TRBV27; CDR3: ASSLVGANVLT
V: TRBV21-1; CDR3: ASSNPTAPSYYEQY
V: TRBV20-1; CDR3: SALMNTEAF
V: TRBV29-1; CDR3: SVERGQGYTDTQY